The rows below give T cell receptor beta chains drawn from one sample of a study of OX40 agonist ivuxolimab in advanced cancers. TCRdb keeps only in-frame clones here, not all; method: immunoSEQ multiplex PCR. The data contain tens of thousands of clones, 80% to 95% of them singletons. The sequences come from CD4+ or CD8+ T cells sorted from blood, collected in a trial of the OX40 agonist ivuxolimab. These receptors all come from an adult with an advanced solid tumor such as melanoma, head and neck, liver or kidney cancer. The CDR3 runs from the conserved cysteine through the conserved F or W. Each record gives: V gene, J gene, D gene, clone size, CDR3 protein, CDR3 DNA. The D gene is left open where the match is weak. The size entry is marked missing in some rows and otherwise reads once, few, many or a size class.

>TRBV7-6|TRBJ1-3|.|.
CASSLNGNTIYF
TGTGCCAGCAGCCTAAACGGAAACACCATATATTTT
>TRBV7-8|TRBJ1-1|.|.
CASSLVSMGHRAFF
TGTGCCAGCAGCTTAGTTTCAATGGGACACCGAGCTTTCTTT
>TRBV28|TRBJ2-4|TRBD2|.
CASSLGLAGPKGKNIQYF
TGTGCCAGCAGTTTAGGACTAGCGGGCCCTAAGGGAAAAAACATTCAGTACTTC
>TRBV2|TRBJ2-5|.|.
CASSRRGLETQYF
TGTGCCAGCAGTCGTAGGGGCCTGGAGACCCAGTACTTC
>TRBV6-1|TRBJ2-3|TRBD2|.
CASTGLAGPPDTQYF
TGTGCCAGCACTGGACTAGCGGGGCCCCCAGATACGCAGTATTTT
>TRBV6-1|TRBJ2-7|.|.
CASSEFPPSEGSGEQYF
TGTGCCAGCAGTGAATTTCCCCCCTCTGAGGGATCGGGTGAGCAGTACTTC
>TRBV14|TRBJ1-1|.|.
CASSQDFNRNTEAFF
TGTGCCAGCAGCCAAGATTTCAACCGAAACACTGAAGCTTTCTTT
>TRBV27|TRBJ1-5|TRBD1|.
CASSSFGQGDQPQHF
TGTGCCAGCAGTTCATTTGGACAGGGTGACCAGCCCCAGCATTTT
>TRBV5-4|TRBJ1-6|.|.
CASSISQGLYSPLHF
TGTGCCAGCAGCATATCACAGGGTCTTTATTCACCCCTCCACTTT
>TRBV2|TRBJ2-3|TRBD1|.
CASSDSGGKADTQYF
TGTGCCAGCAGTGACTCAGGGGGCAAAGCAGATACGCAGTATTTT
>TRBV5-6|TRBJ2-7|.|.
CASSLFSGLTTYEQYF
TGTGCCAGCAGCTTGTTTTCGGGACTCACTACCTACGAGCAGTACTTC
>TRBV5-4|TRBJ1-1|.|once
CASSSKGGGLNTEAFF
TGTGCCAGCAGCTCAAAGGGGGGAGGGCTGAACACTGAAGCTTTCTTT
>TRBV18|TRBJ2-2|.|.
CASSPPGRTGELFF
TGTGCCAGCTCACCCCCTGGACGGACCGGGGAGCTGTTTTTT
>TRBV19|TRBJ1-1|.|.
CASSTLPSWMTESGEAFF
TGTGCCAGTAGTACCCTACCTTCTTGGATGACGGAAAGCGGGGAAGCTTTCTTT
>TRBV11-2|TRBJ2-3|TRBD2|.
CASISGGRWDTQYF
TGTGCCAGCATTTCGGGGGGGCGCTGGGATACGCAGTATTTT
>TRBV28|TRBJ2-1|TRBD1|.
CASSLGPTGSYNEQFF
TGTGCCAGCAGTTTAGGCCCGACAGGGTCCTACAATGAGCAGTTCTTC
>TRBV9|TRBJ1-1|.|.
CASSQNRNTEAFF
TGTGCCAGCAGCCAAAACCGGAACACTGAAGCTTTCTTT
>TRBV2|TRBJ2-7|.|once
CASSDGQGGEQYF
TGTGCCAGCAGTGATGGGCAGGGCGGCGAGCAGTACTTC
>TRBV27|TRBJ2-5|.|.
CASSLSRRETQYF
TGTGCCAGCAGTTTATCCCGACGGGAGACCCAGTACTTC
>TRBV5-1|TRBJ2-2|.|.
CASSLLGGGNTGELFF
TGCGCCAGCAGCTTGCTCGGAGGGGGGAACACCGGGGAGCTGTTTTTT
>TRBV27|TRBJ2-7|TRBD1|once
CASSQHRGPSSYEQYF
TGTGCCAGCAGTCAACACAGGGGCCCGAGCTCCTACGAGCAGTACTTC
>TRBV4-1|TRBJ2-3|TRBD2|.
CASSQSESSGRDTQYF
TGCGCCAGCAGCCAAAGTGAGAGTAGCGGGAGGGATACGCAGTATTTT
>TRBV25-1|TRBJ2-1|TRBD2|.
CASRASGGDRSYNEQFF
TGTGCCAGCAGAGCTTCGGGGGGGGATAGGTCCTACAATGAGCAGTTCTTC
>TRBV4-1|TRBJ2-6|.|.
CASSQDVGTAPGANVLTF
TGCGCCAGCAGCCAAGATGTCGGGACGGCGCCTGGGGCCAACGTCCTGACTTTC
>TRBV18|TRBJ1-1|.|.
CASRFEGRAEAFF
TGTGCCAGCCGGTTTGAGGGGCGCGCTGAAGCTTTCTTT
>TRBV28|TRBJ2-4|.|.
CASRKGQGIQYF
TGTGCCAGTAGGAAGGGACAAGGCATTCAGTACTTC
>TRBV19|TRBJ2-5|.|.
CASRKGHTQETQYF
TGTGCCAGTAGAAAGGGCCATACCCAAGAGACCCAGTACTTC
>TRBV2|TRBJ1-1|.|.
CASSEGINTEAFF
TGTGCCAGCAGCGAAGGGATCAACACTGAAGCTTTCTTT
>TRBV5-4|TRBJ2-1|.|.
CASSLSLRSSYNEQFF
TGTGCCAGCAGCTTGTCCCTCAGGAGCTCCTACAATGAGCAGTTCTTC
>TRBV10-3|TRBJ2-7|.|.
CAISPGNYEQYF
TGTGCCATCAGTCCGGGCAACTACGAGCAGTACTTC
>TRBV5-6|TRBJ2-3|TRBD2|.
CASSLGPLAGGGPDTQYF
TGTGCCAGCAGTTTAGGTCCTCTAGCGGGAGGAGGCCCAGATACGCAGTATTTT
>TRBV27|TRBJ1-2|TRBD1|.
CASSPRTGGFGYTF
TGTGCCAGCAGCCCCCGGACAGGGGGCTTTGGCTACACCTTC
>TRBV27|TRBJ1-1|.|.
CASSRQIPDTEAFF
TGTGCCAGCAGCCGTCAGATTCCGGACACTGAAGCTTTCTTT